What follows is one T cell receptor beta chain and its context. The CDR3 is 12 amino acids. V shed 8 bases and J shed 6 bases, with 13 bases lying between them. Germline V lookup: CDR1 MRHNA, CDR2 SNTAGT. These data come from a study of naive CD8 T cells in extremely preterm neonates. About 20,000 to 100,000 naive CD8+ T cells were sorted per sample. Using immunoSEQ multiplex PCR, the repertoire was profiled, and TCRdb retains in-frame clones only, with some absent. Of fewer than 5,500 clones detected, over 95% appear once; the ten largest clones hold 0.6% to 0.8%. The sample comprised naive CD8+ T cells from blood. V usage is TRBV6-4 and J usage is TRBJ1-2; possibly TRBD1 for D (5 bases). The clonotype originates from a human donor in good health. Written as DNA, the CDR3 is TGTGCCAGCGCGTTGGGGCGTAATGGCTACACCTTC. It specifies CASALGRNGYTF.